What follows are 29 T cell receptor beta chains derived from one specimen sequenced in a study of regulatory T cells in long-lasting Graves disease. Time point reported: persistent/refractory GD, antithyroid drugs over 5 years with positive TRAb. With RNA extracted from PBMCs as input, the TCR library was made. With iRepertoire HTBI primers and Arm-PCR of CDR3 regions, TCR beta libraries were built. TCRdb itself ran the multiplex PCR reads through MiXCR, one entry per CDR3 protein. The sample lists 600,000 to 850,000 distinct CDR3 sequences; approximately 31% were seen once. This specimen consisted of peripheral blood mononuclear cells (PBMCs), obtained when the disease was refractory, from a patient treated with antithyroid drugs. These receptors were taken from a female donor with Graves disease.

The chain uses TRBV6-1 and TRBJ1-1, with TRBD1 identical over 10 bases. CDR3 length: 14 amino acids. Germline V gives CDR1 MNHNS, CDR2 SASEGT. V was clipped by 6 bases and J by 5 bases; unmatched bases: 6. CDR3 loop: CASRGRTGGTEAFF. CDR3 nucleotide sequence: TGTGCCAGCAGGGGGCGGACAGGGGGTACTGAAGCTTTCTTT.

This clonotype has ten or more counts. The genes are TRBV20-1 and TRBJ2-5; tentative D call: TRBD1 (6 bases). Deletions cut 7 bases from V and 0 bases from J, with 15 bases between. Germline assignment: CDR1 DFQATT and CDR2 SNEGSKA (reference sequence). The CDR3 consists of 14 residues. CDR3 sequence reads: CSVQDRPNQETQYF. Here the CDR3 DNA reads TGCAGTGTCCAGGACAGACCTAACCAAGAGACCCAGTACTTC.

V usage is TRBV2 and J usage is TRBJ1-1; D is unresolved. Germline-derived CDR1 and CDR2 are SNHLY and FYNNEI. Trimming shortened V by 4 bases and J by 5 bases, and 14 bases separated the two germline ends. There are 14 residues in the CDR3. The CDR3, as DNA: TGTGCCAGCAGTGGGTTCTTGGCCAGGACTGAAGCTTTCTTT. Translation gives CASSGFLARTEAFF.

The CDR3 loop reads CASSLVQGAAMGGEKLFF. CDR3 bases: TGTGCCAGCAGCCTAGTACAGGGGGCTGCGATGGGGGGTGAAAAACTGTTTTTT. The chain carries TRBV11-2 and TRBJ1-4; TRBD1 matches at 9 bases. The germline gives CDR1 SGHAT, CDR2 FQNNGV. The CDR3 runs to 18 residues. V lost 5 bases to trimming and J lost 7 bases; unmatched junction nucleotides: 17.

V and J are TRBV15 and TRBJ2-2, with TRBD1 identical over 9 bases. The junction had 4 bases not matched to a gene; V was cut back by 2 bases and J by 6 bases. Germline-derived CDR1 and CDR2 are LNHNV and YYDKDF (reference sequence). This CDR3 has 15 residues. CDR3 bases: TGTGCCACCAGCAGACTTGACAGGGGGTCCGGGGAGCTGTTTTTT. Its protein is CATSRLDRGSGELFF.

This rearrangement joins TRBV14 to TRBJ2-5, with TRBD2 matching over 9 bases. CDR1 and CDR2 from the germline V gene are SGHDN and FVKESK. With 1 base clipped from V and 0 bases from J, the junction kept 3 bases outside the gene matches. CDR3 length: 16 amino acids. CDR3 bases: TGTGCCAGCAGCCAAGGGGTAGCGGGGGACCAAGAGACCCAGTACTTC. Amino acid sequence: CASSQGVAGDQETQYF.

The rearrangement links TRBV5-6 to TRBJ2-7; a possible D gene is TRBD2 (7 bases). The V and J ends lost 1 base and 4 bases respectively, with 12 bases between them. This CDR3 spans 14 amino acids. The germline V gene has CDR1 SGHDT and CDR2 YYEEEE. In DNA, the CDR3 is TGTGCCAGCAGCTTGTTGGGGAGGGGGTACGAGCAGTACTTC. This codes for CASSLLGRGYEQYF.

The chain combines TRBV7-6 with TRBJ2-5; no clear D. The germline gives CDR1 SGHVS, CDR2 FNYEAQ. V was pared by 5 bases and J by 2 bases, with 15 bases between. The CDR3 contains 15 residues. CDR3 loop: CASSQVMGPQETQYF. In nucleotides, the CDR3 is TGTGCCAGCAGCCAGGTTATGGGTCCTCAAGAGACCCAGTACTTC.

CDR3 amino acids: CSAAGTGENYGYTF. The CDR3, as DNA: TGCAGTGCAGCCGGGACAGGGGAGAACTATGGCTACACCTTC. This chain links TRBV20-1 with TRBJ1-2; TRBD1 aligns across 10 bases. The length of the CDR3 is 14 residues. Looked up from germline, CDR1 is DFQATT and CDR2 is SNEGSKA (reference sequence). V was clipped by 6 bases and J by 2 bases; unmatched bases: 6.

The V and J genes are TRBV4-1 and TRBJ2-4; TRBD1 might be the D (6 bases). The J call may be in error: the DNA end matches TRBJ1-2 better. Germline V lookup: CDR1 MGHRA, CDR2 YSYEKL. The CDR3 extends over 13 amino acids. The CDR3 nucleotides are TGCGCCAGCAGCCAAGCCAGGGGAGCCGGCTACACCTTC. As protein: CASSQARGAGYTF.

This sequence joins TRBV6-9 and TRBJ2-5; 10 bases are a match to TRBD1. This CDR3 spans 16 amino acids. Losses at the gene ends were 4 bases for V and 1 base for J; bases not matched to a gene: 6. Germline assignment: CDR1 MNHGY and CDR2 SVAAGI. For the CDR3, the DNA is TGTGCCAGCAGTTTAACCGGGACAGGGGCCCAAGAGACCCAGTACTTC. Translating gives CASSLTGTGAQETQYF.

This clonotype was seen many times. The chain employs TRBV12-3 or TRBV12-4 and TRBJ1-1; D is uncertain. CDR3 length: 11 amino acids. Trimming removed 7 bases from V and 2 bases from J, with 5 bases in between. CDR3 region: CASTINTEAFF. In DNA form, the CDR3 reads TGTGCCAGCACTATAAACACTGAAGCTTTCTTT.

The genes are TRBV6-1 and TRBJ1-3, with unresolved D. This CDR3 has 13 amino acids. The V and J ends lost 6 bases and 8 bases respectively, with 14 bases between them. CDR1 is MNHNS and CDR2 is SASEGT in the germline V gene. The CDR3 DNA sequence: TGTGCCAGCAGCTTCCTCTTTGGGGACACCATATATTTT. It specifies CASSFLFGDTIYF.

The V gene is TRBV10-3, the J gene TRBJ1-5; D gene ambiguous. Looked up from germline, CDR1 is ENHRY and CDR2 is SYGVKD. The V gene lost 10 bases and the J gene lost 0 bases, with 16 bases spanning the gap. This CDR3 contains 15 residues. The CDR3 bases are TGTGCCACCCAACGGGGAGCTGATAGCAATCAGCCCCAGCATTTT. Its protein product is CATQRGADSNQPQHF.

This chain links TRBV28 with TRBJ1-2; 7 nucleotides match TRBD1. Trimming cost V 7 bases and J 5 bases; bases outside gene matches: 10. This CDR3 has 14 amino acids. Germline V gives CDR1 MDHEN, CDR2 SYDVKM. CDR3 residues: CASTLGQAGYGYTF. The CDR3 nucleotides are TGTGCCAGCACCCTAGGACAGGCGGGTTATGGCTACACCTTC.

The sample holds a few counts of this clonotype. The chain recombines TRBV19 with TRBJ2-7, with D tentatively TRBD2 (5 bases). Germline CDR1 and CDR2: LNHDA and SQIVND (reference sequence). This CDR3 region has 16 residues. Trimming shortened V by 2 bases and J by 3 bases, and 17 bases separated the two germline ends. CDR3 sequence reads: CASSISVLVDFYEQYF. The CDR3 DNA is TGTGCCAGTAGTATATCTGTTCTTGTGGACTTCTACGAGCAGTACTTC.

This clonotype was observed a handful of times. V usage is TRBV6-1 and J usage is TRBJ1-2; D possibly corresponds to TRBD1 (6 bases). The CDR3 spans 14 residues. CDR1 MNHNS and CDR2 SASEGT come from the germline V gene. V lost 6 bases to trimming and J lost 8 bases, with 19 bases between them. The CDR3 DNA reads as TGTGCCAGCAGCCCCGTACCGACAGGAGACGGCTACACCTTC. This sequence encodes CASSPVPTGDGYTF.

This clonotype was detected a few times. V gene TRBV7-6 combines with J gene TRBJ2-5, with D unresolved. V lost 5 bases, J lost 2 bases, and 12 bases lay in between. This CDR3 has 14 residues. Germline-derived CDR1 and CDR2 are SGHVS and FNYEAQ. The CDR3 coding sequence is TGTGCCAGCAGCCCGACCAGCTTTCAAGAGACCCAGTACTTC. Its translation is CASSPTSFQETQYF.

The chain has TRBV3-1 and TRBJ1-1; D not certain. Trimming shortened V by 0 bases and J by 1 base, and 3 bases separated the two germline ends. The length of the CDR3 is 13 residues. Looked up from germline, CDR1 is LGHDT and CDR2 is YNNKEL (reference sequence). In DNA form, the CDR3 reads TGTGCCAGCAGCCAAGACTCGAACACTGAAGCTTTCTTT. Its translation: CASSQDSNTEAFF.

This chain uses TRBV5-5 with TRBJ1-2; no definite D call. Germline assignment: CDR1 SGHKS and CDR2 YYEKEE (reference sequence). The CDR3 length is 13 residues. Between the trimmed V and J ends, which lost 0 bases and 8 bases, there was a span of 11 bases. The CDR3 spells CASSLVVGEGYTF. The CDR3 DNA is TGTGCCAGCAGCTTGGTGGTGGGTGAGGGCTACACCTTC.

This clonotype has a handful of counts. This rearrangement joins TRBV20-1 to TRBJ2-7, with no clear D. The germline V gene has CDR1 DFQATT and CDR2 SNEGSKA (reference sequence). Trimming cost V 6 bases and J 6 bases, with 24 bases left between them. The length of the CDR3 is 15 residues. CDR3 in DNA: TGCAGTGCGCTCGAAGACCATAGAGCTTTGGGCGAGCAGTACTTC. Its protein is CSALEDHRALGEQYF.

The chain is built from TRBV5-1 and TRBJ1-3, with no clear D. Germline V gene lookup returns CDR1 SGHRS and CDR2 YFSETQ. The CDR3 runs to 14 residues. Trimming removed 0 bases from V and 8 bases from J, with 12 bases in between. The CDR3 DNA follows: TGCGCCAGCAGCTTGGAAGGAGATCGGGACACCATATATTTT. Protein: CASSLEGDRDTIYF.

This clonotype was observed many times. DNA for the CDR3: TGTGCCAGCAGATATGGGACAGGGATCCCCACAGCCTATGGCTACACCTTC. This translates into CASRYGTGIPTAYGYTF. V and J are TRBV12-3 or TRBV12-4 and TRBJ1-2, with 9 bases matching TRBD1. CDR3 length: 17 amino acids. The trim removed 6 bases at V and 4 bases at J, leaving 15 bases unmatched.

Here the CDR3 reads CASSEAGRMNNQPQHF. The CDR3 DNA reads TGTGCCAGCAGTGAAGCTGGGAGAATGAACAATCAGCCCCAGCATTTT. J is TRBJ1-5 and V is TRBV6-1; no clear D gene. Germline V gives CDR1 MNHNS, CDR2 SASEGT. This CDR3 has 16 amino acids. V was clipped by 0 bases and J by 3 bases, with 12 bases between them.

This clonotype appeared a few times. The V and J genes are TRBV12-3 or TRBV12-4 and TRBJ2-5, with 11 bases lining up with TRBD1. Losses at the gene ends were 5 bases for V and 6 bases for J; bases not matched to a gene: 8. The CDR3 contains 15 residues. The chain's CDR3 is CASSAPGTGGKTQYF. CDR3 DNA sequence: TGTGCCAGCAGTGCCCCCGGGACAGGGGGGAAGACCCAGTACTTC.

The chain carries TRBV12-3 or TRBV12-4 and TRBJ1-1, with D maybe TRBD1 (5 bases). The length of the CDR3 is 12 residues. With 6 bases removed from V and 11 bases from J, the gap between germline ends came to 16 bases. CDR3 residues: CASSRQFSQAFF. DNA of the CDR3: TGTGCCAGCAGCAGACAGTTTAGTCAGGCTTTCTTT.

The chain joins TRBV5-6 to TRBJ2-7, with a tentative D call TRBD2 (5 bases). CDR3 length: 16 amino acids. The ends were cut back, 4 bases at V and 0 bases at J, with 17 bases in the middle. Germline assignment: CDR1 SGHDT and CDR2 YYEEEE. CDR3 amino acids: CASSRAPRVSSYEQYF. The CDR3, as DNA: TGTGCCAGCAGCCGAGCGCCGCGGGTAAGCTCCTACGAGCAGTACTTC. Combining the CDR3 with reference TRBV5-6 and TRBJ2-7 gives the whole variable domain DAGVTQSPTHLIKTRGQQVTLRCSPKSGHDTVSWYQQALGQGPQFIFQYYEEEERQRGNFPDRFSGHQFPNYSSELNVNALLLGDSALYLCASSRAPRVSSYEQYFGPGTRLTVT.

This clonotype was detected ten times or more. V usage is TRBV7-2 and J usage is TRBJ2-7; D is unclear. This CDR3 spans 14 amino acids. Trimming shortened V by 2 bases and J by 6 bases, and 14 bases separated the two germline ends. Germline values: CDR1 SGHTA, CDR2 FQGNSA. CDR3 bases: TGTGCCAGCAGCTTACCACATAGCCGGTCCGAGCAGTACTTC. It is translated as CASSLPHSRSEQYF.

This clonotype has a handful of counts. The V call is TRBV6-5, the J call TRBJ1-1; 7 positions agree with TRBD1. This CDR3 has 15 residues. Germline V gives CDR1 MNHEY, CDR2 SVGAGI. The ends lost 0 bases at V and 4 bases at J; junction bases unmatched: 5. The CDR3: CASSYSPAGGTEAFF. The CDR3 nucleotides read TGTGCCAGCAGTTACTCACCTGCAGGGGGCACTGAAGCTTTCTTT.